These T cell receptor beta chains were read from a single sample in a study of T cells in Graves' hyperthyroidism and ophthalmopathy. TCRdb used MiXCR to reprocess the multiplex PCR reads, holding one entry per CDR3 protein. The sample lists 600,000 or so distinct CDR3 sequences; 13% to 15% were seen once. The sample was blood. The receptors here all came from a young woman with Graves' ophthalmopathy. Both conserved end residues are part of each CDR3. The D gene is left open where the match is weak. Some rows have no size entry. The others give once, few or many, or a class for an expanded clone.

v_call: TRBV6-1; j_call: TRBJ2-7; clone_size: NA; d_call: NA; cdr3_nt: TGTGCCAGCAGTGAGCCCTCTACAGGGAACGAGCAGTACTTC; cdr3_aa: CASSEPSTGNEQYF
v_call: TRBV6-1; j_call: TRBJ2-4; clone_size: many; d_call: NA; cdr3_nt: TGTGCCAGCAACTTCGGACAGTTAGCCAAAAACATTCAGTACTTC; cdr3_aa: CASNFGQLAKNIQYF
v_call: TRBV7-6; j_call: TRBJ2-7; clone_size: NA; d_call: NA; cdr3_nt: TGTGCCAGCAGCCAACCCCCCGGGGTTAGTTCCTACGAGCAGTACTTC; cdr3_aa: CASSQPPGVSSYEQYF
v_call: TRBV9; j_call: TRBJ2-7; clone_size: many; d_call: NA; cdr3_nt: TGTGCCAGCAGCGTAGAGTCCCAGCGGAGGTACGAGCAGTACTTC; cdr3_aa: CASSVESQRRYEQYF
v_call: TRBV6-6; j_call: TRBJ1-5; clone_size: many; d_call: TRBD1; cdr3_nt: TGTGCCAGCAGTTACGGGACAGGGTCTCAGCCCCAGCATTTT; cdr3_aa: CASSYGTGSQPQHF
v_call: TRBV5-4; j_call: TRBJ2-7; clone_size: few; d_call: NA; cdr3_nt: TGTGCCAGCAGCTTGTCCGGAATAAACGGGCAGTACTTC; cdr3_aa: CASSLSGINGQYF
v_call: TRBV20-1; j_call: TRBJ2-3; clone_size: many; d_call: TRBD1; cdr3_nt: TGCAGTGCTGCCGACAGGGGGCGCACAGATACGCAGTATTTT; cdr3_aa: CSAADRGRTDTQYF
v_call: TRBV6-9; j_call: TRBJ2-7; clone_size: few; d_call: NA; cdr3_nt: TGTGCCAGCAGTTACCGGGACGGGTACTACGAGCAGTACTTC; cdr3_aa: CASSYRDGYYEQYF
v_call: TRBV28; j_call: TRBJ2-2; clone_size: many; d_call: TRBD1; cdr3_nt: TGTGCCAGCAGTTTGAGGGGGCTGCCGGAGCTGTTTTTT; cdr3_aa: CASSLRGLPELFF
v_call: TRBV5-1; j_call: TRBJ2-7; clone_size: many; d_call: NA; cdr3_nt: TGCGCCAGCAGCCCCGGTGGACAGTTCTACGAGCAGTACTTC; cdr3_aa: CASSPGGQFYEQYF
v_call: TRBV20-1; j_call: TRBJ1-6; clone_size: NA; d_call: TRBD1; cdr3_nt: TGCAGTGCTAGAGATATTTCCGGGACAGGGGATTCACCCCTCCACTTT; cdr3_aa: CSARDISGTGDSPLHF
v_call: TRBV6-2/TRBV6-3; j_call: TRBJ1-1; clone_size: many; d_call: TRBD1; cdr3_nt: TGTGCCAGCAGACGAGCAGGGGGCGGCACTGAAGCTTTCTTT; cdr3_aa: CASRRAGGGTEAFF
v_call: TRBV19; j_call: TRBJ2-1; clone_size: NA; d_call: TRBD2; cdr3_nt: TGTGCCAGTAGCAAAACGAGGGAGGGGAACAATGAGCAGTTCTTC; cdr3_aa: CASSKTREGNNEQFF
v_call: TRBV2; j_call: TRBJ1-1; clone_size: many; d_call: TRBD1; cdr3_nt: TGTGCCAGCAGGACTACAGGGGTTGTTACTGAAGCTTTCTTT; cdr3_aa: CASRTTGVVTEAFF
v_call: TRBV5-5; j_call: TRBJ1-4; clone_size: NA; d_call: NA; cdr3_nt: TGTGCCAGCAGCTTGGGACAGGTTAGCGAAAAACTGTTTTTT; cdr3_aa: CASSLGQVSEKLFF
v_call: TRBV19; j_call: TRBJ2-7; clone_size: NA; d_call: TRBD2; cdr3_nt: TGTGCCAGTAGTAGAGTAGCGGGAGCCGAGCAGTACTTC; cdr3_aa: CASSRVAGAEQYF
v_call: TRBV7-8; j_call: TRBJ2-7; clone_size: many; d_call: TRBD2; cdr3_nt: TGTGCCAGCAGACCATTAGCGGGAGACACCTACGAGCAGTACTTC; cdr3_aa: CASRPLAGDTYEQYF
v_call: TRBV9; j_call: TRBJ2-7; clone_size: many; d_call: TRBD2; cdr3_nt: TGTGCCAGCAGCCCGTATCAACTAGCGGAAACCCTTTACGAGCAGTACTTC; cdr3_aa: CASSPYQLAETLYEQYF
v_call: TRBV6-1; j_call: TRBJ1-3; clone_size: many; d_call: TRBD1; cdr3_nt: TGTGCCAGCAGTGACAAGGGGGCTATCTCTGGAAACACCATATATTTT; cdr3_aa: CASSDKGAISGNTIYF
v_call: TRBV6-1; j_call: TRBJ2-7; clone_size: many; d_call: TRBD1; cdr3_nt: TGTGCCAGCAGTTACGGGACAGGGGGCACCGAGCAGTACTTC; cdr3_aa: CASSYGTGGTEQYF
v_call: TRBV7-3; j_call: TRBJ2-3; clone_size: many; d_call: TRBD2; cdr3_nt: TGTGCCAGCAGCTTGCCCGGGACTAGCGGGAGGAGGGATACGCAGTATTTT; cdr3_aa: CASSLPGTSGRRDTQYF
v_call: TRBV12-3/TRBV12-4; j_call: TRBJ1-5; clone_size: NA; d_call: TRBD1; cdr3_nt: TGTGCCAGCAGTTCGGACAGGGGGCAAGGACAGCCCCAGCATTTT; cdr3_aa: CASSSDRGQGQPQHF
v_call: TRBV20-1; j_call: TRBJ2-2; clone_size: NA; d_call: TRBD2; cdr3_nt: TGCAGTGCGTCTTCCGGGACTAGCGGGAGGGCCGGTCGGGCCACCGGGGAGCTGTTTTTT; cdr3_aa: CSASSGTSGRAGRATGELFF
v_call: TRBV3-1; j_call: TRBJ2-7; clone_size: many; d_call: NA; cdr3_nt: TGTGCCAGCAGCCAAGATTGGGCCCAAGGGGAGCAGTACTTC; cdr3_aa: CASSQDWAQGEQYF
v_call: TRBV3-1; j_call: TRBJ1-5; clone_size: many; d_call: NA; cdr3_nt: TGTGCCAGCAGCCTGGGGTGGGGAGGAAATCAGCCCCAGCATTTT; cdr3_aa: CASSLGWGGNQPQHF
v_call: TRBV4-1; j_call: TRBJ2-2; clone_size: NA; d_call: TRBD2; cdr3_nt: TGCGCCAGCAGCCACCTAACGGGAGGGCGGAACACCGGGGAGCTGTTTTTT; cdr3_aa: CASSHLTGGRNTGELFF
v_call: TRBV18; j_call: TRBJ2-1; clone_size: NA; d_call: TRBD1; cdr3_nt: TGTGCCAGCTCTCCGGACAGGCCGTTGTACAATGAGCAGTTCTTC; cdr3_aa: CASSPDRPLYNEQFF
v_call: TRBV11-2; j_call: TRBJ2-2; clone_size: many; d_call: TRBD2; cdr3_nt: TGTGCCAGCAGCTTAGGTGGCGGGGGCACCGGGGAGCTGTTTTTT; cdr3_aa: CASSLGGGGTGELFF
v_call: TRBV11-1; j_call: TRBJ1-6; clone_size: few; d_call: NA; cdr3_nt: TGTGCCAGCAGCGCTAGTTCACCCCTCCACTTT; cdr3_aa: CASSASSPLHF
v_call: TRBV20-1; j_call: TRBJ2-7; clone_size: many; d_call: TRBD1; cdr3_nt: TGCAGTGCTAGCGGGGACAGGGCCACCTACGAGCAGTACTTC; cdr3_aa: CSASGDRATYEQYF
v_call: TRBV20-1; j_call: TRBJ2-1; clone_size: many; d_call: NA; cdr3_nt: TGCAGTGCTAGCGGGAGCATTGAGCAGTTCTTC; cdr3_aa: CSASGSIEQFF
v_call: TRBV5-1; j_call: TRBJ2-4; clone_size: few; d_call: TRBD2; cdr3_nt: TGCGCCAGCAGCTTCACTAGCGGCTCGGCCAAAAACATTCAGTACTTC; cdr3_aa: CASSFTSGSAKNIQYF
v_call: TRBV7-9; j_call: TRBJ2-6; clone_size: NA; d_call: NA; cdr3_nt: TGTGCCAGCAGCGTAACTAGTACTTCGCTCCTGACTTTC; cdr3_aa: CASSVTSTSLLTF
v_call: TRBV7-2; j_call: TRBJ1-1; clone_size: many; d_call: NA; cdr3_nt: TGTGCCAGCAGCTTAGCGGTGGCTGGGAACACTGAAGCTTTCTTT; cdr3_aa: CASSLAVAGNTEAFF
v_call: TRBV29-1; j_call: TRBJ2-3; clone_size: NA; d_call: TRBD2; cdr3_nt: TGCAGCGTTGAAGTAGCGGGGGCTGAGGGTACGCAGTATTTT; cdr3_aa: CSVEVAGAEGTQYF
v_call: TRBV4-1; j_call: TRBJ2-4; clone_size: NA; d_call: TRBD2; cdr3_nt: TGCGCCAGCAGCCAATCCCCCCTGGCGGGAGGTCTGAAAAACATTCAGTACTTC; cdr3_aa: CASSQSPLAGGLKNIQYF
v_call: TRBV20-1; j_call: TRBJ2-3; clone_size: many; d_call: NA; cdr3_nt: TGCAGTGCTTTGGGACGTATTTCAACAGATACGCAGTATTTT; cdr3_aa: CSALGRISTDTQYF
v_call: TRBV20-1; j_call: TRBJ2-7; clone_size: many; d_call: TRBD1; cdr3_nt: TGCAGTGCTATTTCGGGACAGGGGGCGATGGACGAGCAGTACTTC; cdr3_aa: CSAISGQGAMDEQYF
v_call: TRBV5-1; j_call: TRBJ2-3; clone_size: many; d_call: NA; cdr3_nt: TGCGCCAGCAGCTACGGGTCGGGCGACGGGTGGACAGATACGCAGTATTTT; cdr3_aa: CASSYGSGDGWTDTQYF
v_call: TRBV27; j_call: TRBJ2-3; clone_size: NA; d_call: NA; cdr3_nt: TGTGCCAGCAGTCGTGGACTGGAGGAGTATTTT; cdr3_aa: CASSRGLEEYF
v_call: TRBV7-9; j_call: TRBJ1-2; clone_size: many; d_call: TRBD1; cdr3_nt: TGTGCCAGCAGCTCCAGGGGGCCCTATGGCTACACCTTC; cdr3_aa: CASSSRGPYGYTF
v_call: TRBV28; j_call: TRBJ2-3; clone_size: many; d_call: NA; cdr3_nt: TGTGCCAGCAGACAAAATAGCGGCCCCACAGATACGCAGTATTTT; cdr3_aa: CASRQNSGPTDTQYF